The rows below give T cell receptor beta chains drawn from one sample of a study of blood T cell repertoires in COVID-19. Using immunoSEQ multiplex PCR, the repertoire was profiled, and TCRdb retains in-frame clones only, with some absent. The data show 85,000 to 95,000 clones, roughly 72% seen once. Specimen: peripheral blood. The receptors derive from a man between 65 and 85 years old with acute or convalescent COVID-19. Each CDR3 is given with its conserved first and last residue. D genes are given only for firm matches. Size tells how often a clone was seen (once, few, many) or the class of an expanded clone, and some rows leave it out.

V gene	clone size	D gene	J gene	CDR3 protein	CDR3 DNA
TRBV7-2	NA	NA	TRBJ1-6	CASSLVDQGKSPLHF	TGTGCCAGCAGCTTAGTGGACCAGGGGAAATCACCCCTCCACTTT
TRBV6-5	NA	NA	TRBJ2-2	CASRTPRGTGELFF	TGTGCCAGCAGAACCCCTAGGGGTACCGGGGAGCTGTTTTTT
TRBV18	NA	NA	TRBJ1-5	CASSPGLQGNQPQHF	TGTGCCAGCTCACCTGGTTTGCAGGGGAATCAGCCCCAGCATTTT
TRBV18	NA	NA	TRBJ1-1	CASSRQGKNTEAFF	TGTGCCAGCTCACGTCAGGGGAAAAACACTGAAGCTTTCTTT
TRBV12-3/TRBV12-4	few	NA	TRBJ1-2	CASSLDRNYGYTF	TGTGCCAGCAGCTTAGACAGAAACTATGGCTACACCTTC
TRBV19	NA	NA	TRBJ1-5	CASSIGFQPQHF	TGTGCCAGTAGTATCGGGTTCCAGCCCCAGCATTTT
TRBV7-3	NA	NA	TRBJ1-3	CASSLDSSGNTIYF	TGTGCCAGCAGCTTAGATAGCTCTGGAAACACCATATATTTT
TRBV11-2	NA	TRBD2	TRBJ2-7	CASSSLRGGASHEQYF	TGTGCCAGCAGCTCCCTCCGGGGGGGGGCAAGCCACGAGCAGTACTTC
TRBV10-2	once	NA	TRBJ1-1	CASSESKYAGPMAEAFF	TGCGCCAGCAGTGAGTCGAAATATGCAGGGCCGATGGCTGAAGCTTTCTTT
TRBV2	once	NA	TRBJ1-4	CASSEGGPSEKLFF	TGTGCCAGCAGTGAGGGGGGGCCCTCGGAAAAACTGTTTTTT
TRBV12-3/TRBV12-4	NA	NA	TRBJ1-2	CASSQQDNYGYTF	TGTGCCAGCAGTCAACAAGATAACTATGGCTACACCTTC
TRBV10-3	NA	TRBD1	TRBJ1-3	CAISGQVGKSTIYF	TGTGCCATCAGCGGACAGGTGGGAAAATCGACCATATATTTT
TRBV27	NA	NA	TRBJ2-5	CASTGLNKETQYF	TGTGCCAGCACCGGACTGAACAAAGAGACCCAGTACTTC
TRBV24-1	NA	TRBD1	TRBJ2-2	CATSDVIQGVNTGELFF	TGTGCCACCAGTGACGTTATACAGGGGGTGAACACCGGGGAGCTGTTTTTT
TRBV19	NA	NA	TRBJ1-1	CAVRRGSEAFF	TGTGCCGTCCGTAGAGGTTCTGAAGCTTTCTTT
TRBV9	once	NA	TRBJ2-1	CASSLYLQGNEQFF	TGTGCCAGCAGCCTTTACCTACAGGGAAATGAGCAGTTCTTC
TRBV3-1/TRBV3-2	NA	TRBD1	TRBJ1-6	CASSQKMGQGLGSPLHF	TGTGCCAGCAGCCAAAAGATGGGACAGGGGTTGGGTTCACCCCTCCACTTT
TRBV6-5	few	TRBD1	TRBJ1-1	CASSSSGQGRTEAFF	TGTGCCAGCAGTTCCTCGGGACAGGGAAGAACTGAAGCTTTCTTT
TRBV6-1	few	NA	TRBJ1-2	CASSEAPASYGYTF	TGTGCCAGCAGTGAAGCTCCCGCCAGCTATGGCTACACCTTC
TRBV28	NA	TRBD1	TRBJ1-1	CASSLGTGWGNTEAFF	TGTGCCAGCAGTTTAGGGACAGGGTGGGGAAACACTGAAGCTTTCTTT
TRBV2	NA	TRBD1	TRBJ2-6	CASSFRRQGAGANVLTF	TGTGCCAGCAGTTTCCGGAGACAGGGGGCTGGGGCCAACGTCCTGACTTTC
TRBV30	few	TRBD1	TRBJ1-1	CAWSVGTGNTEAFF	TGTGCCTGGAGTGTTGGGACAGGGAACACTGAAGCTTTCTTT
TRBV24-1	NA	NA	TRBJ2-5	CATSDAQGAETQYF	TGTGCCACCAGTGATGCACAGGGAGCGGAGACCCAGTACTTC